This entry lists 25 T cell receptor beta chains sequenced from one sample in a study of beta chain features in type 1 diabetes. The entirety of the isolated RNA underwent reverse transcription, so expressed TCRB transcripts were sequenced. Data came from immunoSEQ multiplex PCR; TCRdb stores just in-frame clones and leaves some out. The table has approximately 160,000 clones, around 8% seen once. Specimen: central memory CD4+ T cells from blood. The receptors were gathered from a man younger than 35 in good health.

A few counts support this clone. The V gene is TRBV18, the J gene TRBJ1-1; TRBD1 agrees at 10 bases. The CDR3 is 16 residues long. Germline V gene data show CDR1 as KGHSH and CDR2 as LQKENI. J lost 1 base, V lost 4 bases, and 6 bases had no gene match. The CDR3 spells CASSRGQGDANTEAFF. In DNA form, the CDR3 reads TGTGCCAGCTCACGCGGACAGGGGGATGCGAACACTGAAGCTTTCTTT.

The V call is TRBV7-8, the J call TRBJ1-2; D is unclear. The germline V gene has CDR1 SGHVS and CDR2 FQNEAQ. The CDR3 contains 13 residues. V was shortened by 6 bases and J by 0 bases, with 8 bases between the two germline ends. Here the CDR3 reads CASRRGTNYGYTF. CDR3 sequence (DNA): TGTGCCAGCAGACGAGGAACTAACTATGGCTACACCTTC. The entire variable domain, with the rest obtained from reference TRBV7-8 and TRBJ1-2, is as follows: GAGVSQSPRYKVAKRGQDVALRCDPISGHVSLFWYQQALGQGPEFLTYFQNEAQLDKSGLPSDRFFAERPEGSVSTLKIQRTQQEDSAVYLCASRRGTNYGYTFGSGTRLTVV.

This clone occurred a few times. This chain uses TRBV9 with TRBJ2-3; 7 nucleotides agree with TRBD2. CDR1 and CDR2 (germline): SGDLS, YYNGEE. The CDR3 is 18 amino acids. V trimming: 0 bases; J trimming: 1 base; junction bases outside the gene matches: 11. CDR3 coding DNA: TGTGCCAGCAGCGTAGACTTCGCAAGCGGGACGCGCACAGATACGCAGTATTTT. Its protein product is CASSVDFASGTRTDTQYF.

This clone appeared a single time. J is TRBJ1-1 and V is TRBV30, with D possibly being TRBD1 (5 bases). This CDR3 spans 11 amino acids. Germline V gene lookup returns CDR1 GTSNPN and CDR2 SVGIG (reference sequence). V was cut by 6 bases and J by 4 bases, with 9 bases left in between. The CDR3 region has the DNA TGTGCCTGTCAGGGTGGCACTGAAGCTTTCTTT. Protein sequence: CACQGGTEAFF.

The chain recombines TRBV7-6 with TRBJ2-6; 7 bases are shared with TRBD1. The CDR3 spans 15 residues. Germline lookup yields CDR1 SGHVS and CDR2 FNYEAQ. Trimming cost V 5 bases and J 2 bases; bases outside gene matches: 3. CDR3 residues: CASSRTGAGANVLTF. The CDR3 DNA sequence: TGTGCCAGCAGCCGTACAGGGGCTGGGGCCAACGTCCTGACTTTC.

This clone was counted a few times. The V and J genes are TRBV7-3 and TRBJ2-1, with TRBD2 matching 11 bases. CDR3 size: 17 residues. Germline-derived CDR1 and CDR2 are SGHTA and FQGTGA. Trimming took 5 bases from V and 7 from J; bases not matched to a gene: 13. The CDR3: CASSPHGRLAGRNEQFF. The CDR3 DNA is TGTGCCAGCAGCCCCCATGGAAGACTAGCGGGACGGAATGAGCAGTTCTTC.

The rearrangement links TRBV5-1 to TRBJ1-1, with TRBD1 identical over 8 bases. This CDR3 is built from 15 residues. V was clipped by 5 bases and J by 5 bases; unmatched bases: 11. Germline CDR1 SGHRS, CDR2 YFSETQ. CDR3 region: CASRGQGPRITEAFF. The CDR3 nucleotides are TGCGCCAGCAGAGGACAGGGCCCTAGGATAACTGAAGCTTTCTTT. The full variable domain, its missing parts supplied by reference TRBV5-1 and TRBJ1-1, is KAGVTQTPRYLIKTRGQQVTLSCSPISGHRSVSWYQQTPGQGLQFLFEYFSETQRNKGNFPGRFSGRQFSNSRSEMNVSTLELGDSALYLCASRGQGPRITEAFFGQGTRLTVV.

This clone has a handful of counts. Here the CDR3 DNA reads TGTGCCAGTAGCCCAAGACAGGTCTCTGGCTACACCTTC. Amino acids: CASSPRQVSGYTF. The rearrangement uses TRBV19 and TRBJ1-2, with a tentative D call TRBD1 (6 bases). V gave up 6 bases and J gave up 7 bases, with 15 bases separating them. The germline V gene encodes CDR1 LNHDA and CDR2 SQIVND (reference sequence). The CDR3 runs 13 residues.

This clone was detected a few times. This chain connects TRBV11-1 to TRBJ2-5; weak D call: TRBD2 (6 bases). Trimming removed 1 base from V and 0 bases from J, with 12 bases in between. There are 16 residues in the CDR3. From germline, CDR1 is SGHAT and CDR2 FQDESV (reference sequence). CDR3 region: CASSLVPGGYQETQYF. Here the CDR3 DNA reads TGTGCCAGCAGCTTAGTACCAGGAGGGTACCAAGAGACCCAGTACTTC.

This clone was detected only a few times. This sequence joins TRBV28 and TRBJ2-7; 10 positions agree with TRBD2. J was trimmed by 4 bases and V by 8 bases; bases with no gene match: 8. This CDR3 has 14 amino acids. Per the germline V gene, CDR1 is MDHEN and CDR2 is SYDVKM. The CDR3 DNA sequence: TGTGCCAGCGGGGAATCTAGCGGGGGTTACGAGCAGTACTTC. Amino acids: CASGESSGGYEQYF.

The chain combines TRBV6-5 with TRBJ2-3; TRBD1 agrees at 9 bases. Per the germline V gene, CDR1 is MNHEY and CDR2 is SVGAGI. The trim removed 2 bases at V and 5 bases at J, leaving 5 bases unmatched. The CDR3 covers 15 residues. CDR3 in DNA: TGTGCCAGCAGTTACCGGGACAGGGTTGAAGATACGCAGTATTTT. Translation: CASSYRDRVEDTQYF.

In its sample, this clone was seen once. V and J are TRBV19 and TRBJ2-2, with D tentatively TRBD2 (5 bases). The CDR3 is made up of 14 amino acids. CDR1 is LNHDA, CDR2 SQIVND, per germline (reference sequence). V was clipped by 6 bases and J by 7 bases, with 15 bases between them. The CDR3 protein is CASRMTITNGELFF. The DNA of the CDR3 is TGTGCCAGTAGAATGACTATTACAAACGGGGAGCTGTTTTTT. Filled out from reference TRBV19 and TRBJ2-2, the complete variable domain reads DGGITQSPKYLFRKEGQNVTLSCEQNLNHDAMYWYRQDPGQGLRLIYYSQIVNDFQKGDIAEGYSVSREKKESFPLTVTSAQKNPTAFYLCASRMTITNGELFFGEGSRLTVL.

The CDR3 loop reads CASRQETQYF. Written as DNA, the CDR3 is TGTGCCAGCCGTCAAGAGACCCAGTACTTC. The gene calls are TRBV28 and TRBJ2-5; D gene ambiguous. The V gene's germline CDR1 is MDHEN and CDR2 SYDVKM. Trimming cost V 8 bases and J 2 bases, with 3 bases left between them. CDR3 length: 10 residues.

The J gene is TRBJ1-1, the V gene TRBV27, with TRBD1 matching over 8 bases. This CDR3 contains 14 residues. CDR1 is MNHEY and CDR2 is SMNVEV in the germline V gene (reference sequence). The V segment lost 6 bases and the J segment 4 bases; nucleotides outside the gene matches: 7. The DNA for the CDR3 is TGTGCCAGCAGACGACAGGGGACCGGCACTGAAGCTTTCTTT. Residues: CASRRQGTGTEAFF.

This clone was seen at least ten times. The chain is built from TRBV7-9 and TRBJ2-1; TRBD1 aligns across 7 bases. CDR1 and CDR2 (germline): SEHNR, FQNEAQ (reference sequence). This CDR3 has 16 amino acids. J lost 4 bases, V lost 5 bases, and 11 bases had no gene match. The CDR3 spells CASSRTLGQPYNEQFF. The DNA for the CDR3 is TGTGCCAGCAGCCGAACGCTGGGACAGCCTTACAATGAGCAGTTCTTC.

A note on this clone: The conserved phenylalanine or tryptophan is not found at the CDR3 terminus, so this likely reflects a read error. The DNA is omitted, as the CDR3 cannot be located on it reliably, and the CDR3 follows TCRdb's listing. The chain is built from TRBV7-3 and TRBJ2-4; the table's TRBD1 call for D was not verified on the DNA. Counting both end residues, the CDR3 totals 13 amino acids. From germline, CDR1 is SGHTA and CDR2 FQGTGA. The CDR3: CASSARQGGVFSV.

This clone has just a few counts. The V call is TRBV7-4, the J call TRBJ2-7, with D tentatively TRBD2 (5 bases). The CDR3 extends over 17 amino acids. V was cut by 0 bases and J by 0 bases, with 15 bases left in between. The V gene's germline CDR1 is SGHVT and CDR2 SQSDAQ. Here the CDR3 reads CASSLAIRGPRSYEQYF. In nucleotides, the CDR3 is TGTGCCAGCAGCTTAGCGATTCGAGGGCCCCGCTCCTACGAGCAGTACTTC.

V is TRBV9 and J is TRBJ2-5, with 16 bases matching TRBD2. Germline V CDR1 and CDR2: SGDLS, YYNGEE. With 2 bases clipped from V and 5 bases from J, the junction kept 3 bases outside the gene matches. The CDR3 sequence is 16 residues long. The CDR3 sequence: CASSVQGLAGGETQYF. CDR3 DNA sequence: TGTGCCAGCAGCGTTCAGGGACTAGCGGGAGGGGAGACCCAGTACTTC.

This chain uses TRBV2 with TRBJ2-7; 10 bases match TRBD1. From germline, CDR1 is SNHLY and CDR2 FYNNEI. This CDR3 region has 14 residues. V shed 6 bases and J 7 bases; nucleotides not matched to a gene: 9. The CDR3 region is CASSSGTGEQEQYF. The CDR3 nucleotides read TGTGCCAGCAGCTCCGGGACAGGGGAGCAGGAGCAGTACTTC.

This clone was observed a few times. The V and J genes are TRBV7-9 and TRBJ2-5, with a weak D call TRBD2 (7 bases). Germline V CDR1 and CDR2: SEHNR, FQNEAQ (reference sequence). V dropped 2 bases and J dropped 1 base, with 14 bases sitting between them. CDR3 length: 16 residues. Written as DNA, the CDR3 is TGTGCCAGCAGCTTATGGGGGGGGCCTATCCAAGAGACCCAGTACTTC. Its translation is CASSLWGGPIQETQYF.

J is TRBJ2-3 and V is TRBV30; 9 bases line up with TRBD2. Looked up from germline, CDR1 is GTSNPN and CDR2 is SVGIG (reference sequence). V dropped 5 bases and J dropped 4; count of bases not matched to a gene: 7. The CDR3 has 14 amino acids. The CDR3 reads CAWGIAGEADTQYF. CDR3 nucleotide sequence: TGTGCCTGGGGGATAGCGGGAGAAGCAGATACGCAGTATTTT.

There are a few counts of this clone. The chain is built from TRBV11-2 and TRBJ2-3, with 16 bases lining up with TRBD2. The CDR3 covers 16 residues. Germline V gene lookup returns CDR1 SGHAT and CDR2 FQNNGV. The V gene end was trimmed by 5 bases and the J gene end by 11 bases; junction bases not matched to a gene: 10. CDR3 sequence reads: CASSDYSGTSGGGQYF. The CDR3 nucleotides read TGTGCCAGCAGCGACTACTCCGGGACTAGCGGGGGGGGGCAGTATTTT.

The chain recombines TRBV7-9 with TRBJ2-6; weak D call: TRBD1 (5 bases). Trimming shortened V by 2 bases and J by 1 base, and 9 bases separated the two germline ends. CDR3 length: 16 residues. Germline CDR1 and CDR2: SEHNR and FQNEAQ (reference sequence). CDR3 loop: CASSLRQHSGANVLTF. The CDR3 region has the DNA TGTGCCAGCAGCTTAAGACAGCATTCTGGGGCCAACGTCCTGACTTTC. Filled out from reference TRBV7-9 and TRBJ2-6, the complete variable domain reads DTGVSQNPRHKITKRGQNVTFRCDPISEHNRLYWYRQTLGQGPEFLTYFQNEAQLEKSRLLSDRFSAERPKGSFSTLEIQRTEQGDSAMYLCASSLRQHSGANVLTFGAGSRLTVL.

The CDR3 DNA is TGTGCCAGCAGTTCCTATCGTAGAATCGGGGGGAGTACGGACGAGCAGTACTTC. Translating gives CASSSYRRIGGSTDEQYF. J is TRBJ2-7 and V is TRBV27, with 7 bases identical to TRBD2. The germline V gene encodes CDR1 MNHEY and CDR2 SMNVEV (reference sequence). CDR3 length equals 18 residues. Trimming took 4 bases from V and 5 from J; bases not matched to a gene: 20.

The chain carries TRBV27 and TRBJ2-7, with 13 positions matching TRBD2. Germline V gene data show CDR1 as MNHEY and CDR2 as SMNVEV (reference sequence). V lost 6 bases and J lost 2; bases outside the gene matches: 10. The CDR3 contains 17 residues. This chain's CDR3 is CASSTGTSGAKTYEQYF. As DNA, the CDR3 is TGTGCCAGCAGCACGGGGACTAGCGGGGCCAAAACCTACGAGCAGTACTTC.